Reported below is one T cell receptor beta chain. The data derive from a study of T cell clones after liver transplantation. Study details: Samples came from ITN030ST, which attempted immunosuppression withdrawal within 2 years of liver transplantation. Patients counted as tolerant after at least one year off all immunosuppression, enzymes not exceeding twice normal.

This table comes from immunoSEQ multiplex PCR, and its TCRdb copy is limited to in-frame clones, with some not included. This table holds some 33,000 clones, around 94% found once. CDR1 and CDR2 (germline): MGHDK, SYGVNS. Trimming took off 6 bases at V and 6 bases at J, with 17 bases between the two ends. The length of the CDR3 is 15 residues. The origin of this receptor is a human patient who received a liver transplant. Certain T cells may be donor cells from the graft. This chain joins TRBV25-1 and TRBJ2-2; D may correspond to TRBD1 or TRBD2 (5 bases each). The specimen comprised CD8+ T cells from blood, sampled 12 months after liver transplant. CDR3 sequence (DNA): TGTGCCAGCAGGCCCCCGGGACCTGAGGCCGGGGAGCTGTTTTTT. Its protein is CASRPPGPEAGELFF.